Sequencing of this T cell receptor beta chain was carried out in a study of human versus mouse CDR3 diversity and MHC coevolution. The data were produced by immunoSEQ multiplex PCR, yet TCRdb's version contains in-frame clones alone and is incomplete. The repertoire holds 50,000 to 70,000 clones, with roughly 94% as singletons. Germline-derived CDR1 and CDR2 are SGHTA and FQGTGA. The V end was cut by 5 bases, the J end by 6 bases, with 11 bases between. The length of the CDR3 is 13 residues. This clonotype was sampled from a person between 55 and 69 years old in good health. The sequenced sample was naive CD4+ T cells from blood. Specified subset: CD45RO-negative CD62L-positive naive CD4 T cells. The chain joins TRBV7-3 to TRBJ2-1; possibly TRBD1 for D (6 bases). The CDR3 DNA is TGTGCCAGCAGCATCGGGACATCCAATGAGCAGTTCTTC. Translation gives CASSIGTSNEQFF. Complete variable domain (other parts from reference TRBV7-3 and TRBJ2-1): GAGVSQTPSNKVTEKGKYVELRCDPISGHTALYWYRQSLGQGPEFLIYFQGTGAADDSGLPNDRFFAVRPEGSVSTLKIQRTERGDSAVYLCASSIGTSNEQFFGPGTRLTVL.